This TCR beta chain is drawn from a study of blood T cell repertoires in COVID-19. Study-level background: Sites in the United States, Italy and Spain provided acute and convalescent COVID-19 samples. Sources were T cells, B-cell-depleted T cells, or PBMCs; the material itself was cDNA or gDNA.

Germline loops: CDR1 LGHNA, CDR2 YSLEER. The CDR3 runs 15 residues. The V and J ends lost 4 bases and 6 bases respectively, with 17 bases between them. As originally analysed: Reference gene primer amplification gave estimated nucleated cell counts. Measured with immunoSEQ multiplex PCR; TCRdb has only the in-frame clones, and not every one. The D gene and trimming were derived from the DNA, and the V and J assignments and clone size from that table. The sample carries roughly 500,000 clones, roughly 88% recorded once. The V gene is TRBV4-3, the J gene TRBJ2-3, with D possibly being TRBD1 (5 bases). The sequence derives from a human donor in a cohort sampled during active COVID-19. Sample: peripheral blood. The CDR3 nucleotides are TGCGCCAGCAGCCTCGCTAGGGGCCGTGGGGATACGCAGTATTTT. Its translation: CASSLARGRGDTQYF.